A single sample gave rise to the 5 T cell receptor beta chains below, sequenced in a study of cytomegalovirus exposure and HLA in healthy donors (dated by TCRdb to about 2017). Library preparation was by the immunoSEQ multiplex PCR assay. The multiplex PCR relied on a mix of 60 forward primers for TCR Vbeta segments and 13 reverse primers for TCR Jbeta segments. Held by TCRdb, this immuneACCESS table contains in-frame sequences only and omits some clones. Under half of the omission traces to an unresolved V gene where checked; the cause of the rest is unknown. This sample comprises 120,000 to 150,000 clones, roughly 62% of them detected only once. Approximately 4.3% of the sample comes from the top ten. Sequencing was carried out using PBMCs. The receptor source for this set is a man aged 55 to 70 in good health and CMV-seronegative.

DNA of the CDR3: TGCAGCGTTTCTACCGGGACAGGCACAGATACGCAGTATTTT. It yields the protein CSVSTGTGTDTQYF. This sequence joins TRBV29-1 and TRBJ2-3; 7 positions match TRBD1. After removal of 5 bases from V and 1 base from J, the junction contained 6 bases not matched to a gene. The CDR3 length is 14 residues. From germline, CDR1 is SQVTM and CDR2 ANQGSEA.

This clone turned up a few times. The CDR3 region is CAWSVAGFGNQPQHF. The CDR3 DNA reads TGTGCCTGGAGTGTAGCGGGATTTGGCAATCAGCCCCAGCATTTT. The chain couples TRBV30 to TRBJ1-5, with D unresolved. Germline loops: CDR1 GTSNPN, CDR2 SVGIG (reference sequence). Deletions cut 0 bases from V and 2 bases from J, with 11 bases between. The CDR3 is 15 amino acids.

The V call is TRBV6-6, the J call TRBJ1-2; unclear D gene. In germline, CDR1 is MNHNY, CDR2 SVGAGI (reference sequence). The CDR3 sequence is 12 residues long. V was clipped by 8 bases and J by 6 bases, with 13 bases between them. This CDR3 reads CASHDTGDGYTF. The DNA for the CDR3 is TGTGCCAGCCACGACACGGGAGATGGCTACACCTTC.

In this sample, this clone turned up once. This sequence joins TRBV5-1 and TRBJ2-1; 7 bases map to TRBD2. The CDR3 length is 15 residues. The junction had 6 bases not matched to a gene; V was cut back by 3 bases and J by 3 bases. CDR1 is SGHRS, CDR2 YFSETQ, per germline. The CDR3 DNA reads TGCGCCAGCAGCTCCGGACTAGAGGGCTACAATGAGCAGTTCTTC. Translation: CASSSGLEGYNEQFF.

This clone was counted between two and nine times. The chain joins TRBV7-3 to TRBJ2-3; 11 bases map to TRBD2. The CDR3 spans 17 residues. Germline trimming cut 1 base from V and 4 bases from J; bases unmatched to any gene: 7. From germline, CDR1 is SGHTA and CDR2 FQGTGA. The CDR3 DNA reads TGTGCCAGCAGCTTAATGAACCTAGCGGGAGGCCCAGATACGCAGTATTTT. Translation gives CASSLMNLAGGPDTQYF.